Here is one T cell receptor beta chain with its context. Antigen: not known. These data belong to a study of Tregs in tolerant kidney transplant recipients. CDR3 size: 17 residues. V lost 6 bases and J lost 3; bases outside the gene matches: 12. Germline V CDR1 and CDR2: SNHLY, FYNNEI. The data were produced by immunoSEQ multiplex PCR, yet TCRdb's version contains in-frame clones alone and is incomplete. The sample carries over 50,000 clones, 83% recorded once. General study points: Biological reproducibility was not directly addressed in this study.

The sequence derives from a human donor in good health. Sequenced sample: CD4+ T cells from blood. This chain joins TRBV2 and TRBJ1-4, with 8 positions matching TRBD1. CDR3 in DNA: TGTGCCAGCAGCTCCACAGTCAGGGGGCAGGCTAATGAAAAACTGTTTTTT. Protein product: CASSSTVRGQANEKLFF.